A selection of T cell receptor beta chains follows, all from one sample in a study of blood T cells in healthy people across ages. TCRdb itself ran the 5' RACE reads through MiXCR, one entry per CDR3 protein. The sample consists of 700,000 to 850,000 distinct CDR3 sequences, roughly 35% of them appearing once. The sequenced sample was blood. The receptors shown here come from a man aged 18-30 years in good health. Each CDR3 is given with its conserved first and last residue. A D gene is named only where the DNA matches it firmly. Clone size is stated in some rows and not others, as once, few, many or a class when expanded.

TRBV4-2	14	.	.	TRBJ2-5	CASRRSGTGETQYF	TGTGCCAGCAGACGTTCAGGGACCGGCGAGACCCAGTACTTC
TRBV30	12	.	.	TRBJ2-1	CAWSVLGDEQFF	TGTGCCTGGAGTGTACTGGGGGATGAGCAGTTCTTC
TRBV4-3	14	few	.	TRBJ2-1	CASSQGPTSNEQFF	TGCGCCAGCAGCCAAGGTCCCACCTCCAATGAGCAGTTCTTC
TRBV4-2	15	.	TRBD1	TRBJ2-2	CASRKQGENTGELFF	TGTGCCAGCAGAAAACAGGGGGAGAACACCGGGGAGCTGTTTTTT
TRBV11-2	13	.	.	TRBJ2-3	CASSSVKGPTQYF	TGTGCCAGCAGCTCCGTTAAGGGACCTACGCAGTATTTT
TRBV4-2	15	.	.	TRBJ1-1	CASSQGTGSTTEAFF	TGTGCCAGCAGCCAAGGAACAGGGAGTACCACTGAAGCTTTCTTT
TRBV6-2/TRBV6-3	17	once	TRBD1	TRBJ1-5	CASSSIRTGNIRQPQHF	TGTGCCAGCAGCTCTATCAGGACAGGGAATATTCGTCAGCCCCAGCATTTT
TRBV19	16	few	TRBD2	TRBJ2-3	CASSMGGLAGVDTQYF	TGTGCCAGTAGTATGGGGGGACTAGCTGGAGTAGATACGCAGTATTTT
TRBV18	14	.	TRBD1	TRBJ1-3	CASSAGTAGNTIYF	TGTGCCAGCTCGGCCGGGACAGCTGGAAACACCATATATTTT
TRBV21-1	16	.	.	TRBJ1-5	CASRPKGESSNQPQHF	TGTGCCTCCAGGCCCAAAGGGGAGAGTAGCAATCAGCCCCAGCATTTT
TRBV24-1	13	.	.	TRBJ2-2	CATTQGFTGELFF	TGTGCCACCACACAGGGTTTCACCGGGGAGCTGTTTTTT
TRBV30	14	.	.	TRBJ2-1	CAYKGLVSYNEQFF	TGTGCCTACAAGGGGTTGGTCTCCTACAATGAGCAGTTCTTC
TRBV7-2	14	.	.	TRBJ1-1	CASSRPGPWTEAFF	TGTGCCAGCAGCCGACCGGGTCCCTGGACTGAAGCTTTCTTT
TRBV3-1	14	.	.	TRBJ1-2	CASSQDLGGTVDTF	TGTGCCAGCAGCCAAGATTTGGGGGGGACGGTGGACACCTTC
TRBV3-1	13	.	.	TRBJ1-2	CASSQFSGYGYTF	TGTGCCAGCAGCCAATTTTCAGGCTATGGCTACACCTTC
TRBV5-5	16	.	TRBD2	TRBJ2-1	CASSWGTSGYYNEQFF	TGTGCCAGCAGCTGGGGGACTAGCGGCTATTACAATGAGCAGTTCTTC
TRBV27	14	.	.	TRBJ1-2	CASSHWGGDYGYTF	TGTGCCAGCAGCCATTGGGGTGGGGACTATGGCTACACCTTC
TRBV4-2	15	few	.	TRBJ1-1	CASSQPGHGETEAFF	TGTGCCAGCAGCCAACCGGGACACGGGGAGACTGAAGCTTTCTTT
TRBV5-1	14	.	.	TRBJ2-3	CASSEEYTTDTQYF	TGCGCCAGCAGCGAGGAATATACTACAGATACGCAGTATTTT
TRBV14	14	many	TRBD1	TRBJ2-5	CASSQLRQGETQYF	TGTGCCAGCAGCCAATTAAGACAGGGAGAGACCCAGTACTTC
TRBV3-1	18	.	TRBD1	TRBJ2-5	CASSQAGTVQWGQETQYF	TGTGCCAGCAGCCAAGCGGGGACAGTCCAATGGGGCCAAGAGACCCAGTACTTC
TRBV5-1	14	.	.	TRBJ1-1	CASSLVGSYTEAFF	TGCGCCAGCAGCTTGGTAGGCAGCTACACTGAAGCTTTCTTT
TRBV7-9	15	few	TRBD1	TRBJ1-1	CASSADRGPNTEAFF	TGTGCCAGCAGCGCGGACAGGGGGCCAAACACTGAAGCTTTCTTT
TRBV5-1	19	many	TRBD2	TRBJ2-1	CASSLAWTSGSYSYNEQFF	TGCGCCAGCAGCTTGGCCTGGACTAGCGGGAGCTACTCCTACAATGAGCAGTTCTTC
TRBV9	17	.	TRBD2	TRBJ2-3	CASSVAPSGGVTDTQYF	TGTGCCAGCAGCGTAGCCCCCTCTGGGGGGGTGACAGATACGCAGTATTTT
TRBV30	15	.	TRBD1	TRBJ1-1	CAWSAGQGRNTEAFF	TGTGCCTGGAGTGCGGGACAGGGAAGGAACACTGAAGCTTTCTTT
TRBV5-4	15	many	.	TRBJ2-3	CASSLGGRITDTQYF	TGTGCCAGCAGCTTGGGTGGACGGATCACAGATACGCAGTATTTT
TRBV4-2	15	.	.	TRBJ2-5	CASSQGLGVEETQYF	TGTGCCAGCAGCCAAGGACTCGGGGTTGAAGAGACCCAGTACTTC
TRBV12-5	12	.	.	TRBJ2-1	CASGLVLYEQFF	TGTGCTAGTGGTTTGGTACTCTATGAGCAGTTCTTC
TRBV11-3	15	few	.	TRBJ2-3	CASSLYNLATDTQYF	TGTGCCAGCAGCCTTTACAACCTAGCGACAGATACGCAGTATTTT
TRBV29-1	11	few	.	TRBJ2-1	CSVYDKNEQFF	TGCAGCGTGTACGACAAGAATGAGCAGTTCTTC
TRBV11-2	17	.	TRBD2	TRBJ2-4	CASSLVTSGEYYNEQYF	TGTGCCAGCAGCTTAGTCACTAGCGGGGAATACTACAATGAGCAGTACTTC
TRBV9	13	.	.	TRBJ2-1	CASSVWEYNEQFF	TGTGCCAGCAGCGTATGGGAATACAATGAGCAGTTCTTC
TRBV19	14	.	.	TRBJ1-1	CASSVPVRGWEAFF	TGTGCCAGTAGTGTTCCAGTCAGGGGATGGGAAGCTTTCTTT
TRBV5-1	15	.	.	TRBJ2-3	CASTVDSHRSDTQYF	TGCGCCAGCACTGTGGACAGTCATCGATCAGATACGCAGTATTTT
TRBV27	16	.	TRBD2	TRBJ2-5	CASSLSAGGPQETQYF	TGTGCCAGCAGTTTGAGTGCGGGGGGCCCACAAGAGACCCAGTACTTC
TRBV6-6	16	.	TRBD1	TRBJ2-4	CASSYVGQGAKNIQYF	TGTGCCAGCAGTTACGTAGGACAGGGGGCCAAAAACATTCAGTACTTC
TRBV28	16	once	TRBD1	TRBJ2-7	CASSLTLGQGAYEQYF	TGTGCCAGCAGTCTCACCCTCGGGCAGGGGGCCTACGAGCAGTACTTC
TRBV20-1	14	many	.	TRBJ2-3	CSASPRTSTDTQYF	TGCAGTGCTAGTCCTCGAACTAGCACAGATACGCAGTATTTT
TRBV7-2	13	few	.	TRBJ1-5	CASSLNQGKPQHF	TGTGCCAGCAGCTTAAACCAGGGAAAGCCCCAGCATTTT
TRBV6-1	15	few	TRBD2	TRBJ2-5	CASSVTSALQETQYF	TGTGCCAGCAGCGTAACTAGCGCCTTGCAAGAGACCCAGTACTTC
TRBV6-1	13	once	.	TRBJ1-2	CASSALQGGSYTF	TGTGCCAGCAGCGCATTACAGGGAGGTAGCTACACCTTC
TRBV28	14	few	TRBD1	TRBJ2-5	CASSPRQGVETQYF	TGTGCCAGCAGTCCCCGACAGGGTGTCGAGACCCAGTACTTC
TRBV7-3	17	.	TRBD2	TRBJ2-5	CASSLNNRLAGLNEQYF	TGTGCCAGCAGCTTAAATAATCGGCTAGCGGGGCTTAATGAGCAGTACTTC
TRBV29-1	10	.	TRBD1	TRBJ1-2	CSVGDSGYTF	TGCAGCGTGGGGGACAGTGGCTACACCTTC
TRBV5-5	15	few	TRBD1	TRBJ1-2	CASSSGTGKVFGYTF	TGTGCCAGCAGCTCCGGGACAGGGAAGGTCTTTGGCTACACCTTC
TRBV5-1	13	.	TRBD2	TRBJ2-1	CASGPTGGGEQFF	TGCGCCAGCGGACCAACGGGGGGGGGTGAGCAGTTCTTC
TRBV7-9	15	few	.	TRBJ2-5	CASSLGSPIYNEQYF	TGTGCCAGCAGCTTAGGCAGCCCAATCTACAATGAGCAGTACTTC
TRBV5-1	15	many	.	TRBJ2-3	CASSLVPGGTDTQYF	TGCGCCAGCAGCTTAGTCCCGGGGGGCACAGATACGCAGTATTTT
TRBV9	16	many	.	TRBJ2-7	CASSAEYGGSFYEQYF	TGTGCCAGCAGCGCGGAGTACGGGGGAAGCTTCTACGAGCAGTACTTC
TRBV12-3/TRBV12-4	15	.	.	TRBJ1-1	CASSRRQVRNTEAFF	TGTGCCAGCAGCCGTCGACAGGTCCGGAACACTGAAGCTTTCTTT
TRBV5-1	13	.	TRBD1	TRBJ2-5	CASSPDRGLDLYF	TGCGCCAGCAGCCCCGACAGGGGGCTGGACCTGTACTTC
TRBV4-1	14	few	.	TRBJ1-1	CASSHPMSSLEAFF	TGCGCCAGCAGCCACCCCATGAGCAGCCTTGAAGCTTTCTTT
TRBV12-5	11	once	.	TRBJ1-1	CASGPVTEVFF	TGTGCTAGTGGCCCGGTCACTGAAGTTTTCTTT
TRBV10-3	12	.	.	TRBJ2-1	CAISAGLYEQFF	TGTGCCATCAGTGCGGGACTCTACGAGCAGTTCTTC
TRBV4-3	15	many	TRBD1	TRBJ2-3	CASSRDRDRTDTQYF	TGCGCCAGCAGCCGAGACAGGGACCGCACAGATACGCAGTATTTT
TRBV7-7	13	many	.	TRBJ2-1	CASSLPGSNEQFF	TGTGCCAGCAGCTTACCTGGGAGCAATGAGCAGTTCTTC
TRBV20-1	13	few	TRBD1	TRBJ2-5	CSAMGQDQETQYF	TGCAGTGCTATGGGACAGGACCAAGAGACCCAGTACTTC